This TCR beta chain emerged from a study of T cells expressing NK-cell markers. As for the study in general: Serological testing identified seven of the eight sequenced donors as HCMV-seropositive and one as seronegative. The study's findings and limits: Certain NKG2C+ T cell clones were expanded, and their HCMV specificity remained unclear. In a few donors, dominant clonotypes made up about 28.3-65% of CD3+CD56-NKG2C+ cells.

The cDNA for TCR beta came from 5'RACE template switching with UMIs. TCRdb re-called the 5' RACE reads; every CDR3 protein appears as one record, without DNA. This sample's table has 400,000 or so distinct CDR3 sequences. A remark on this clonotype: Its antigen is not known.

This CDR3 is 15 amino acids long. The sequence was collected from a woman aged 45-65 years in good health. This chain connects TRBV12-3 or TRBV12-4 to TRBJ1-2; checking the TCRdb D call of TRBD1 is not possible without DNA. The sequencing input was blood T cells: a sorted CD56 or NKG2C T cell subset, CD4+ or CD8+ T cells, or bulk PBMC T cells (not recorded which). CDR3 protein: CASSHPRQGGLGYTF.